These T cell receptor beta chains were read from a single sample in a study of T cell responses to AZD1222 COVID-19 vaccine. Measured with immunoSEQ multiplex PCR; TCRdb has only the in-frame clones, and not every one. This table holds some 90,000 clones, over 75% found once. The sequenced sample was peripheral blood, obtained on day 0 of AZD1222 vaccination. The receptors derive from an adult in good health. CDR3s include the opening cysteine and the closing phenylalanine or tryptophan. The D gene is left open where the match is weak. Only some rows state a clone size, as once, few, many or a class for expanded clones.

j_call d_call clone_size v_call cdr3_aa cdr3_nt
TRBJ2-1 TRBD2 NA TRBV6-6 CASNVAGAHEQFF TGTGCCAGCAATGTAGCGGGGGCCCATGAGCAGTTCTTC
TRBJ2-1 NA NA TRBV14 CASSQATGIYNEQFF TGTGCCAGCAGCCAAGCGACAGGCATTTACAATGAGCAGTTCTTC
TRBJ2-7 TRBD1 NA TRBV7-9 CASSTGTGVYEQYF TGTGCCAGCAGCACCGGGACAGGGGTTTACGAGCAGTACTTC
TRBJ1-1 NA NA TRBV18 CASSPRTEETEAFF TGTGCCAGCTCACCAAGGACAGAAGAAACTGAAGCTTTCTTT
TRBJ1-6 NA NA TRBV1 CTSSQGGDAGPRSSYNSPLHF TGCACCAGCAGCCAAGGGGGTGACGCAGGACCTAGGAGCTCCTATAATTCACCCCTCCACTTT
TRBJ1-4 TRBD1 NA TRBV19 CASSLRTGYNEKLFF TGTGCCAGTAGTCTGCGGACAGGGTATAATGAAAAACTGTTTTTT
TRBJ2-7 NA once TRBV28 CATRASSYEQYF TGTGCCACCCGGGCTAGCTCCTACGAGCAGTACTTC
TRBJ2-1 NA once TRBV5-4 CASSYGQISYNEQFF TGTGCCAGCAGCTACGGACAGATCTCCTACAATGAGCAGTTCTTC
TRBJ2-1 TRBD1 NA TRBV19 CASRSEGFGTGTYNEQFF TGTGCCAGTAGGAGCGAAGGGTTCGGGACAGGGACCTACAATGAGCAGTTCTTC
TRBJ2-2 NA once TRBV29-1 CSVDKTGELFF TGCAGCGTTGATAAGACCGGGGAGCTGTTTTTT
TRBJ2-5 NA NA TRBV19 CASSLDYQETQYF TGTGCCAGTAGTTTGGACTACCAAGAGACCCAGTACTTC
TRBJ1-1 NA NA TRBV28 CASSFRGTEAFF TGTGCCAGCAGTTTTAGAGGGACTGAAGCTTTCTTT
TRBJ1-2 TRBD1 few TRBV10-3 CAITPGQGYGYTF TGTGCCATCACCCCGGGACAGGGCTATGGCTACACCTTC
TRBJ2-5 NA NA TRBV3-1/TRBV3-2 CASSQVETQYF TGTGCCAGCAGCCAAGTCGAGACCCAGTACTTC
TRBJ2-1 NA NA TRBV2 CASSVRQDNEQFF TGTGCCAGCAGTGTTCGACAAGACAATGAGCAGTTCTTC
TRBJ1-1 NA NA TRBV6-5 CASSFRGNTEAFF TGTGCCAGCAGTTTCCGTGGGAACACTGAAGCTTTCTTT
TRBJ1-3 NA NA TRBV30 CAWIRGATGNTIYF TGTGCCTGGATAAGGGGGGCCACTGGAAACACCATATATTTT
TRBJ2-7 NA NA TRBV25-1 CASSGYPLASVEQYF TGTGCCAGCAGTGGATACCCCCTTGCTTCTGTCGAGCAGTACTTC
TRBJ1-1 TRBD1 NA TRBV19 CASSIGTGVYTEAFF TGTGCCAGTAGTATTGGGACAGGGGTATACACTGAAGCTTTCTTT
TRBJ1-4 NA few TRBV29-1 CSGGQTNEKLFF TGCAGCGGGGGGCAGACTAATGAAAAACTGTTTTTT
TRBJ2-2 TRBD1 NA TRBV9 CASASRGQGVGGELFF TGTGCCAGCGCCAGTAGAGGACAGGGGGTCGGCGGGGAGCTGTTTTTT
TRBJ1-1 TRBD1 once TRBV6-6 CASSTGQGSTEAFF TGTGCCAGCAGTACGGGACAGGGAAGCACTGAAGCTTTCTTT
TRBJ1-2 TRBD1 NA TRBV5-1 CASQAQGAQGYTF TGCGCCAGCCAAGCACAGGGGGCGCAGGGCTACACCTTC
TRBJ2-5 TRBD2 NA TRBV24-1 CATSALGSGGADGETQYF TGTGCCACCAGTGCCCTAGGGAGCGGGGGGGCGGATGGAGAGACCCAGTACTTC
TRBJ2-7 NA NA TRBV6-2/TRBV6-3 CASSYSTGRVNEQYF TGTGCCAGCAGTTACTCGACGGGGCGGGTGAACGAGCAGTACTTC
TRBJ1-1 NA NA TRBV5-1 CASSSAGGLTEAFF TGCGCCAGCAGCTCGGCGGGGGGGCTCACTGAAGCTTTCTTT
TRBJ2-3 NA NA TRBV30 CAWSRVATDTQYF TGTGCCTGGAGTCGAGTAGCGACAGATACGCAGTATTTT
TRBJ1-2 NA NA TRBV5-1 CASSLEPGRTNYGYTF TGCGCCAGCAGCTTGGAGCCAGGGAGGACTAACTATGGCTACACCTTC
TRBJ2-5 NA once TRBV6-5 CASSSKGLHQETQYF TGTGCCAGCAGTTCGAAAGGACTGCACCAAGAGACCCAGTACTTC
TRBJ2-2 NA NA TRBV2 CASRQGEDGELFF TGTGCCAGCAGGCAGGGGGAGGACGGGGAGCTGTTTTTT
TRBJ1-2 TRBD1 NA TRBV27 CASSIGQGAGYGYTF TGTGCCAGCAGTATAGGACAGGGGGCGGGGTATGGCTACACCTTC
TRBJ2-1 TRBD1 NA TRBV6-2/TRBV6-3 CASSSAGVNRGLYNEQFF TGTGCCAGCAGTTCGGCTGGTGTGAACAGGGGCCTCTACAATGAGCAGTTCTTC
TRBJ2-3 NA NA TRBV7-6 CASSLGGAGTGTDTQYF TGTGCCAGCAGCTTAGGGGGAGCCGGGACTGGGACAGATACGCAGTATTTT
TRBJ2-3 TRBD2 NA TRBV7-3 CASSLSRTSGATDTQYF TGTGCCAGCAGCTTATCCCGAACTAGCGGGGCCACAGATACGCAGTATTTT
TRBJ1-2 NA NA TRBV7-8 CASSSVTGINGYTF TGTGCCAGCAGCTCGGTCACAGGGATCAATGGCTACACCTTC
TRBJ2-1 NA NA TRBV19 CASSIPSSYNEQFF TGTGCCAGTAGTATCCCCAGCTCCTACAATGAGCAGTTCTTC
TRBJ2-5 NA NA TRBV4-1 CASSQEGGLLVTQYF TGCGCCAGCAGCCAAGAAGGCGGTCTTCTGGTGACCCAGTACTTC
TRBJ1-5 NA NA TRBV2 CASSEAGGLGNQPQHF TGTGCCAGCAGTGAAGCGGGAGGTCTAGGCAATCAGCCCCAGCATTTT
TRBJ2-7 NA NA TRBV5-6 CASSSTSYEQYF TGTGCCAGCAGCTCGACAAGCTACGAGCAGTACTTC
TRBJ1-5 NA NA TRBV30 CAWNKGSNQPQHF TGTGCCTGGAATAAAGGTAGCAATCAGCCCCAGCATTTT
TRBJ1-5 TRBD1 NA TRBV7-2 CASSAGTGNGQPQHF TGTGCCAGCAGCGCCGGGACAGGGAACGGTCAGCCCCAGCATTTT
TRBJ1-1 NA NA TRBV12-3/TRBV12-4 CASEATFNTEAFF TGTGCCAGTGAGGCCACTTTCAACACTGAAGCTTTCTTT
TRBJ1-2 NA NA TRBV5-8 CASSLGAYGYTF TGTGCCAGCAGCTTGGGGGCATATGGCTACACCTTC
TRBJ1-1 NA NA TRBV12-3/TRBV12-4 CASSLSNGAAFF TGTGCCAGCAGTTTATCAAATGGAGCGGCTTTCTTT
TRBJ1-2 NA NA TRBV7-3 CASSLTGFYGYTF TGTGCCAGCAGCCTAACGGGATTCTATGGCTACACCTTC
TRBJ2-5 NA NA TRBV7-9 CASSLGVSPQETQYF TGTGCCAGCAGCTTAGGGGTATCGCCCCAAGAGACCCAGTACTTC
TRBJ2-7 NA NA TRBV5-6 CASSLTPTYEQYF TGTGCCAGCAGCTTGACTCCAACCTACGAGCAGTACTTC
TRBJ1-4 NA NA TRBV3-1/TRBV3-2 CASSQERGPGEKLFF TGTGCCAGCAGCCAAGAGAGGGGACCTGGAGAAAAACTGTTTTTT
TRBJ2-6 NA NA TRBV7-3 CASSLGGSGANVLTF TGTGCCAGCAGCTTAGGGGGCTCTGGGGCCAACGTCCTGACTTTC
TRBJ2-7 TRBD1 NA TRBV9 CASSPGDRAYEQYF TGTGCCAGCAGCCCCGGGGACAGGGCCTACGAGCAGTACTTC
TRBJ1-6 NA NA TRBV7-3 CASSPGHANSPLHF TGTGCCAGCAGCCCGGGACACGCCAATTCACCCCTCCACTTT
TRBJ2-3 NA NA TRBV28 CASSFGGADTQYF TGTGCCAGCAGTTTTGGAGGGGCAGATACGCAGTATTTT
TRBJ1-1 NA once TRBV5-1 CASCWTADTEAFF TGCGCCAGCTGCTGGACAGCGGACACTGAAGCTTTCTTT
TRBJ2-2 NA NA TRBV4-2 CASSRWDTGELFF TGTGCCAGCAGCCGGTGGGACACCGGGGAGCTGTTTTTT
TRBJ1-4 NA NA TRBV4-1 CASSQEARPNGNEKLFF TGCGCCAGCAGCCAAGAAGCGCGGCCGAATGGTAATGAAAAACTGTTTTTT
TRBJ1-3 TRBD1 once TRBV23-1 CASSQFITGGRNTIYF TGCGCCAGCAGTCAATTTATAACAGGGGGCCGAAACACCATATATTTT